This T cell receptor beta chain was captured in a study of long-term antiretroviral therapy in people with HIV. Study outcomes and limitations: Before ART, certain clones expanded, and these dominated the repertoire at all time points. Repertoires with HIV possessed tighter CDR3 length spans than those of controls.

The CDR3 covers 15 residues. Per the germline V gene, CDR1 is SGHNT and CDR2 is YYREEE (reference sequence). Trimming took 4 bases from V and 4 from J; bases not matched to a gene: 6. Run at survey level, the immunoSEQ assay was version v3.0. Data came from immunoSEQ multiplex PCR; TCRdb stores just in-frame clones and leaves some out. This sample has tens of thousands of clones, with 85% to 90% found just once. In the case of this clone: Its antigen is currently unknown.

The clonotype was recovered from a woman in her forties or fifties with HIV. The V call is TRBV5-4, the J call TRBJ2-7, with 12 bases lining up with TRBD2. Material: unsorted PBMCs, obtained 1.2 years after starting antiretroviral therapy. This CDR3 reads CASSPLAGGLYEQYF. As DNA, the CDR3 is TGTGCCAGCAGCCCCCTAGCGGGGGGGCTGTACGAGCAGTACTTC.